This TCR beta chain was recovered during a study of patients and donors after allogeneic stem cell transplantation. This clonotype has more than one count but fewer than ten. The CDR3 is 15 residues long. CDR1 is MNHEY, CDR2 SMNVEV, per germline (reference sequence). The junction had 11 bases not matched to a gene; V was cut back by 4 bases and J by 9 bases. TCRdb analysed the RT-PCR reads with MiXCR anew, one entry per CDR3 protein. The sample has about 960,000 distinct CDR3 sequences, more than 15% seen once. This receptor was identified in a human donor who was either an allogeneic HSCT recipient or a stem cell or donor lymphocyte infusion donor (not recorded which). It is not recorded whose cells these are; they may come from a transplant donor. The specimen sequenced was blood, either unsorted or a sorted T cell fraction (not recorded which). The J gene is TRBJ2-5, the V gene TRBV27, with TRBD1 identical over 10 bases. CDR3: CASSSQGQGLSAQYF. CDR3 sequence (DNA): TGTGCCAGCAGTTCCCAGGGACAGGGGCTAAGTGCCCAGTACTTC.